This TCR beta chain was sequenced during a study of T cells in localized non-small cell lung cancer. Regarding the study as a whole: Adjacent lung tissue had a median about 52 of the top 100 clones found in the tumor.

Germline V CDR1 and CDR2: SQVTM, ANQGSEA. This CDR3 spans 13 amino acids. V was shortened by 4 bases and J by 2 bases, with 8 bases between the two germline ends. TCRdb's table, derived via immunoSEQ multiplex PCR, lists solely in-frame clones and lacks some. Of around 91,000 clones in the sample, 80% to 90% were seen once. Points on this clone: Antigen: not known.

The TCR comes from a man between 35 and 75 years old with stage I squamous cell lung carcinoma. This chain connects TRBV29-1 to TRBJ2-2; D uncertain. Sequenced material: peripheral blood, taken before any cancer treatment. The CDR3 nucleotides read TGCAGCGTTGGTCCAGGTAACACCGGGGAGCTGTTTTTT. Protein: CSVGPGNTGELFF.